Below, 22 T cell receptor beta chains from the same sample are listed, as sequenced in a study of cytomegalovirus exposure and HLA in healthy donors. PCR employed 60 Vbeta and 13 Jbeta primers. Some clones are missing from TCRdb's copy, which holds only in-frame ones; the method was immunoSEQ multiplex PCR. The table lists about 180,000 clones, 75% to 85% of them singletons, with around 2.2% in the top ten. Sequencing was performed on PBMCs. These receptors originate from a woman in her twenties or thirties in good health and CMV-seronegative.

This chain's CDR3 is CAINRDTSYGYTF. CDR3 DNA: TGTGCCATAAACCGGGACACCAGCTATGGCTACACCTTC. V usage is TRBV7-9 and J usage is TRBJ1-2, with D possibly being TRBD1 (6 bases). The germline CDR1 and CDR2 sequences are SEHNR and FQNEAQ (reference sequence). The CDR3 has 13 amino acids. Trimming took 10 bases from V and 4 from J, leaving 16 bases between them.

The chain joins TRBV5-4 to TRBJ1-3, with D maybe TRBD1 (5 bases). Germline lookup yields CDR1 SGHNT and CDR2 YYREEE (reference sequence). V shed 3 bases and J shed 7 bases, with 11 bases lying between them. The CDR3 has 13 residues. The CDR3 DNA reads TGTGCCAGCAGCTACCCGGGGGGGAACACCATATATTTT. Encoded protein: CASSYPGGNTIYF.

This clone was picked up a small number of times. The chain recombines TRBV5-1 with TRBJ2-1, with TRBD1 matching over 7 bases. The CDR3 spans 16 residues. CDR1 SGHRS and CDR2 YFSETQ come from the germline V gene. Trimming cost V 3 bases and J 3 bases; bases outside gene matches: 9. The CDR3 DNA reads as TGCGCCAGCAGCTCTAGTACAGGGGCAGGCTACAATGAGCAGTTCTTC. As protein: CASSSSTGAGYNEQFF.

This chain uses TRBV2 with TRBJ1-1, with D perhaps matching TRBD1 (6 bases). The germline V and J ends were trimmed by 7 bases and 1 base, with 7 bases remaining between them. Per the germline V gene, CDR1 is SNHLY and CDR2 is FYNNEI. The CDR3 runs to 12 residues. The CDR3 nucleotides are TGTGCCAGCATACAGGGGAACACTGAAGCTTTCTTT. It is translated as CASIQGNTEAFF. Complete variable domain (other parts from reference TRBV2 and TRBJ1-1): EPEVTQTPSHQVTQMGQEVILRCVPISNHLYFYWYRQILGQKVEFLVSFYNNEISEKSEIFDDQFSVERPDGSNFTLKIRSTKLEDSAMYFCASIQGNTEAFFGQGTRLTVV.

This clone was counted a few times. The J gene is TRBJ1-2, the V gene TRBV6-6; 9 bases map to TRBD1. The CDR3 has 16 residues. V lost 5 bases, J lost 3 bases, and 10 bases stayed unmatched. Germline-derived CDR1 and CDR2 are MNHNY and SVGAGI (reference sequence). The CDR3 sequence is CASSPGQGKRDYGYTF. The CDR3 DNA reads as TGTGCCAGCAGTCCTGGACAGGGGAAGAGGGACTATGGCTACACCTTC.

The chain carries TRBV6-1 and TRBJ2-3; a weak D match, TRBD1 (6 bases). Trimming removed 3 bases from V and 8 bases from J, with 21 bases in between. CDR1 MNHNS and CDR2 SASEGT come from the germline V gene. The CDR3 is made up of 16 amino acids. The CDR3 DNA reads as TGTGCCAGCAGTGACCTTCTAGGCGTAGAAGGGGGTACGCAGTATTTT. This gives the protein CASSDLLGVEGGTQYF.

The chain carries TRBV4-2 and TRBJ2-5; TRBD1 is a possible D gene (6 bases). The DNA end favors TRBJ2-7, so the J call may be wrong. Germline V gene lookup returns CDR1 LGHNA and CDR2 YNFKEQ. There are 13 residues in the CDR3. CDR3 loop: CASSREGQSEQYF. The CDR3 DNA sequence: TGTGCCAGCAGCCGGGAAGGACAGTCCGAGCAGTACTTC.

This chain uses TRBV6-4 with TRBJ2-3, with 8 bases identical to TRBD2. V gave up 2 bases and J gave up 3 bases; unmatched junction bases: 4. The CDR3 is 15 amino acids. The germline gives CDR1 MRHNA, CDR2 SNTAGT. CDR3: CASSDGRGGTDTQYF. CDR3 nucleotide sequence: TGTGCCAGCAGTGACGGACGGGGGGGAACAGATACGCAGTATTTT.

The gene calls are TRBV6-1 and TRBJ2-2; 11 nucleotides agree with TRBD2. Germline assignment: CDR1 MNHNS and CDR2 SASEGT. With V trimmed by 0 bases and J by 5 bases, 14 bases remained unmatched. The CDR3 is made up of 20 amino acids. The CDR3: CASSEANGLAGGGRTGELFF. CDR3 nucleotide sequence: TGTGCCAGCAGTGAAGCCAACGGGCTAGCGGGGGGAGGTCGGACCGGGGAGCTGTTTTTT.

The V call is TRBV28, the J call TRBJ1-5; D possibly corresponds to TRBD1 (6 bases). The ends were cut back, 2 bases at V and 0 bases at J, with 20 bases in the middle. The V gene's germline CDR1 is MDHEN and CDR2 SYDVKM. This CDR3 region has 19 residues. The CDR3 sequence is CASSLKGDTVRNSNQPQHF. As DNA, the CDR3 is TGTGCCAGCAGTTTAAAAGGGGACACAGTACGAAATAGCAATCAGCCCCAGCATTTT. Full variable domain (remainder filled in from reference TRBV28 and TRBJ1-5): DVKVTQSSRYLVKRTGEKVFLECVQDMDHENMFWYRQDPGLGLRLIYFSYDVKMKEKGDIPEGYSVSREKKERFSLILESASTNQTSMYLCASSLKGDTVRNSNQPQHFGDGTRLSIL.

The chain carries TRBV13 and TRBJ2-7, with D maybe TRBD2 (6 bases). The V end was cut by 5 bases, the J end by 2 bases, with 10 bases between. The CDR3 is made up of 13 amino acids. The germline V gene encodes CDR1 PRHDT and CDR2 FYEKMQ (reference sequence). The CDR3 region is CASSLGGTYEQYF. The CDR3 coding sequence is TGTGCCAGCAGCCTGGGGGGAACCTACGAGCAGTACTTC.

This clone was seen a single time. The chain carries TRBV9 and TRBJ2-2; D may be TRBD2 (6 bases). The CDR3 runs to 17 residues. CDR1 and CDR2 from the germline V gene are SGDLS and YYNGEE. The ends were cut back, 4 bases at V and 0 bases at J, with 16 bases in the middle. The DNA for the CDR3 is TGTGCCAGCAGCCCCAGAACCGGGACTTCGAACACCGGGGAGCTGTTTTTT. It encodes CASSPRTGTSNTGELFF.

V usage is TRBV12-5 and J usage is TRBJ2-1; 7 bases agree with TRBD1. CDR1 and CDR2 (germline): LGHNT, FRNRAP. With V trimmed by 1 base and J by 0 bases, 12 bases remained unmatched. The CDR3 contains 19 residues. The DNA of the CDR3 is TGTGCTAGTGGTTTGGCCACTAAAATGACAGGGAGCTCCTACAATGAGCAGTTCTTC. It encodes CASGLATKMTGSSYNEQFF.

The rearrangement joins TRBV4-1 to TRBJ2-2, with 8 positions matching TRBD1. V lost 2 bases and J lost 4; bases outside the gene matches: 6. There are 16 residues in the CDR3. Germline values: CDR1 MGHRA, CDR2 YSYEKL. The CDR3 loop is CASSQITGGSTGELFF. The CDR3 nucleotides read TGCGCCAGCAGCCAAATAACAGGGGGAAGCACCGGGGAGCTGTTTTTT.

This chain links TRBV29-1 with TRBJ1-5; 7 nucleotides match TRBD1. Unmatched junction bases numbered 8, after V lost 2 bases and J lost 7 bases. Germline lookup yields CDR1 SQVTM and CDR2 ANQGSEA. This CDR3 has 14 residues. The DNA for the CDR3 is TGCAGCGTTGAATATGACAGGGTGCGGCAGCCCCAGCATTTT. This translates into CSVEYDRVRQPQHF. The variable domain in full, with the rest retrieved from reference TRBV29-1 and TRBJ1-5, is SAVISQKPSRDICQRGTSLTIQCQVDSQVTMMFWYRQQPGQSLTLIATANQGSEATYESGFVIDKFPISRPNLTFSTLTVSNMSPEDSSIYLCSVEYDRVRQPQHFGDGTRLSIL.

The chain joins TRBV6-5 to TRBJ1-2, with no clear D. The V and J ends lost 3 bases and 2 bases respectively, with 7 bases between them. Germline loops: CDR1 MNHEY, CDR2 SVGAGI. This CDR3 spans 13 amino acids. CDR3: CASSYEGNYGYTF. The CDR3 DNA is TGTGCCAGCAGTTATGAGGGCAACTATGGCTACACCTTC.

The chain couples TRBV28 to TRBJ1-2, with D perhaps matching TRBD1 (6 bases). V was pared by 5 bases and J by 7 bases, with 11 bases between. The CDR3 consists of 12 residues. CDR1 and CDR2 from the germline V gene are MDHEN and SYDVKM. CDR3 DNA sequence: TGTGCCAGCAGTACACAGGGTAGTGGCTACACCTTC. Its translation is CASSTQGSGYTF.

The J gene is TRBJ2-3, the V gene TRBV2; 7 bases are shared with TRBD2. V shed 3 bases, J shed 0 bases, and the junction held 3 bases outside the gene matches. The germline gives CDR1 SNHLY, CDR2 FYNNEI. CDR3 length: 15 amino acids. This CDR3 is CASSEGLSSTDTQYF. CDR3 nucleotide sequence: TGTGCCAGCAGTGAGGGACTATCTAGCACAGATACGCAGTATTTT.

V and J are TRBV4-1 and TRBJ1-3; the D gene is possibly TRBD1 (5 bases). The CDR3 is made up of 16 amino acids. The germline V gene has CDR1 MGHRA and CDR2 YSYEKL. The V end was cut by 0 bases, the J end by 0 bases, with 9 bases between. CDR3 sequence: CASSQDHRYSGNTIYF. The CDR3 coding sequence is TGCGCCAGCAGCCAAGATCACAGGTACTCTGGAAACACCATATATTTT.

This clone was seen more than once but under ten times. The gene calls are TRBV14 and TRBJ1-4, with TRBD1 as a possible D gene (6 bases). V was trimmed by 4 bases and J by 4 bases, leaving 16 bases between them. This CDR3 region has 16 residues. In germline, CDR1 is SGHDN, CDR2 FVKESK. The CDR3 loop is CASSPMVRTVNEKLFF. In DNA form, the CDR3 reads TGTGCCAGCAGCCCCATGGTTCGGACAGTTAATGAAAAACTGTTTTTT. Looking up the rest from reference TRBV14 and TRBJ1-4 gives the full variable domain: EAGVTQFPSHSVIEKGQTVTLRCDPISGHDNLYWYRRVMGKEIKFLLHFVKESKQDESGMPNNRFLAERTGGTYSTLKVQPAELEDSGVYFCASSPMVRTVNEKLFFGSGTQLSVL.

The genes are TRBV19 and TRBJ1-2; tentatively, D is TRBD1 (5 bases). Germline CDR1 is LNHDA and CDR2 is SQIVND (reference sequence). V was trimmed by 5 bases and J by 8 bases, leaving 24 bases between them. There are 16 residues in the CDR3. The CDR3 spells CASSLLGGPISRGYTF. CDR3 coding DNA: TGTGCCAGTAGTCTTCTGGGGGGACCGATAAGCCGGGGCTACACCTTC.

This clone was seen a handful of times. The V call is TRBV7-9, the J call TRBJ1-1; D might be TRBD1 (6 bases). CDR1 is SEHNR, CDR2 FQNEAQ, per germline (reference sequence). Trimming stripped 0 bases from V and 2 bases from J, with 16 bases between. This CDR3 has 17 residues. CDR3 in DNA: TGTGCCAGCAGCTTAGCTCTACGTCAGGGGCTCAACACTGAAGCTTTCTTT. It encodes CASSLALRQGLNTEAFF. Complete variable domain (other parts from reference TRBV7-9 and TRBJ1-1): DTGVSQNPRHKITKRGQNVTFRCDPISEHNRLYWYRQTLGQGPEFLTYFQNEAQLEKSRLLSDRFSAERPKGSFSTLEIQRTEQGDSAMYLCASSLALRQGLNTEAFFGQGTRLTVV.